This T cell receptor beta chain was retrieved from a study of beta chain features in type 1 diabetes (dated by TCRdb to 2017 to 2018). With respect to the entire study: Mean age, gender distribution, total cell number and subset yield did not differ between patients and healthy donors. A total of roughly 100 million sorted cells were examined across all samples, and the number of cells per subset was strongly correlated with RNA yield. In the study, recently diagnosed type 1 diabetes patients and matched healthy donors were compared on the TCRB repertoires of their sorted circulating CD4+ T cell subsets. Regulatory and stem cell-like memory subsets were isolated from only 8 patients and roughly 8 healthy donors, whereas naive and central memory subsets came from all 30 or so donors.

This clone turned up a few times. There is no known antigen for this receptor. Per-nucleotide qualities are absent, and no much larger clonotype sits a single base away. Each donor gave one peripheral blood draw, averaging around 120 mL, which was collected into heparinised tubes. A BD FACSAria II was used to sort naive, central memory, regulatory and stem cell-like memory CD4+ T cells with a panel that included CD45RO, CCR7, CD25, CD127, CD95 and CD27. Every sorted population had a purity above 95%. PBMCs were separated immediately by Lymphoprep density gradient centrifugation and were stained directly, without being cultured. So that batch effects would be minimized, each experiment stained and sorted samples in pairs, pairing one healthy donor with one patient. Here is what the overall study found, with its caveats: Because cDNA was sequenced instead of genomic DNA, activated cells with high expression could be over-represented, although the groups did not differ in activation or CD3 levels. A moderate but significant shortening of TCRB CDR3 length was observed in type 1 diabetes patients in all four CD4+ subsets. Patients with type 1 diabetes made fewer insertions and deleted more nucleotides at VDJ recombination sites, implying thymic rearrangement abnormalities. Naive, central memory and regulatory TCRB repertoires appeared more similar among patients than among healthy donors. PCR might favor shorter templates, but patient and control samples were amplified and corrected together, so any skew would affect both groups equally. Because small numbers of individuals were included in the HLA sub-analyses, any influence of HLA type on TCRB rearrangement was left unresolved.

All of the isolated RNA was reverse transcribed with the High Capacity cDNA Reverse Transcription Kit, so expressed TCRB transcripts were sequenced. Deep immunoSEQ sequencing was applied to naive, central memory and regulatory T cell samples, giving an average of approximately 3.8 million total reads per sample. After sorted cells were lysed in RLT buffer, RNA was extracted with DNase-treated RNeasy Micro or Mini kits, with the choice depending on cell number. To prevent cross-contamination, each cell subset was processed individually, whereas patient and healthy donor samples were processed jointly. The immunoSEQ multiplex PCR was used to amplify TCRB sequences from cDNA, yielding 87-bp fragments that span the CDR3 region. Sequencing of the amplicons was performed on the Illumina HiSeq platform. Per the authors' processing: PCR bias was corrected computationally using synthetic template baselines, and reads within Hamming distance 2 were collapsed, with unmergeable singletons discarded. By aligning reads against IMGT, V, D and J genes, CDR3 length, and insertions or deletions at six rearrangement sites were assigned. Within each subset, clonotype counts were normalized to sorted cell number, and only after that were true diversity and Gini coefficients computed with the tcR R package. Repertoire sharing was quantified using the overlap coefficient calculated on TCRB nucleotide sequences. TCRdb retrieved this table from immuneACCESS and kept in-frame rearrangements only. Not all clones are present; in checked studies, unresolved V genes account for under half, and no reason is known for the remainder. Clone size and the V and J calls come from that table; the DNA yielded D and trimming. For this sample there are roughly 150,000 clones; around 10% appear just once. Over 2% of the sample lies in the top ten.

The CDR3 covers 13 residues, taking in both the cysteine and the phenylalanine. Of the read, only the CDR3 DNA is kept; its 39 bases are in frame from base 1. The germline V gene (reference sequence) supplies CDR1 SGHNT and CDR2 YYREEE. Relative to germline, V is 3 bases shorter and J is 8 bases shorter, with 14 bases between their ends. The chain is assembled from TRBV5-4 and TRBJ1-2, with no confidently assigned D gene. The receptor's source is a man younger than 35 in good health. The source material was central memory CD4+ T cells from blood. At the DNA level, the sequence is TGTGCCAGCAGCTCTTCTCGAAGGTACGGCTACACCTTC. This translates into CASSSSRRYGYTF.